This is a list of T cell receptor beta chains from one sample in a study of cytomegalovirus exposure and HLA in healthy donors. Repertoires were generated with immunoSEQ multiplex PCR, while TCRdb's copy carries only in-frame clones and drops some. Of roughly 180,000 clones in the sample, around four fifths are singletons; the top ten hold under 15%. The sequenced sample consisted of PBMCs. The source of these receptors is a woman aged 45-65 years in good health and CMV-seropositive. CDR3s include the opening cysteine and the closing phenylalanine or tryptophan. The D gene is left open where the match is weak. Clone size, where shown, is once, few, many, or a class for clones that have expanded.

CSVVWAGEYGYTF TGCAGCGTTGTTTGGGCGGGAGAGTATGGCTACACCTTC - TRBJ1-2 - TRBV29-1
CASSFNRDRRTEQYF TGCGCCAGCAGCTTTAACCGGGACAGGAGAACGGAGCAGTACTTC - TRBJ2-7 TRBD1 TRBV5-1
CASSAWASNEKLFF TGTGCCAGCAGCGCGTGGGCGTCTAATGAAAAACTGTTTTTT - TRBJ1-4 - TRBV9
CAWTPQGGLKREQYF TGTGCCTGGACCCCCCAGGGGGGATTGAAGCGCGAGCAGTACTTC - TRBJ2-7 - TRBV30
CACPTGGKGYTF TGTGCCTGCCCCACCGGGGGGAAAGGCTACACCTTC - TRBJ1-2 - TRBV30
CASSTGDHGYTF TGTGCCAGTAGTACAGGGGATCATGGCTACACCTTC - TRBJ1-2 - TRBV19
CASSLGGMGETQYF TGTGCCAGCAGCTTGGGGGGAATGGGAGAGACCCAGTACTTC - TRBJ2-5 - TRBV7-3
CASSLDYLEPYEQYF TGCGCCAGCAGCTTGGATTATTTGGAGCCCTACGAGCAGTACTTC - TRBJ2-7 - TRBV5-1
CASSLLGLGGGHEQFF TGTGCCAGCAGCTTATTAGGTCTCGGTGGAGGCCATGAGCAGTTCTTC - TRBJ2-1 - TRBV7-2
CASSFFGGAVFQETQYF TGCGCCAGCAGCTTTTTTGGGGGGGCCGTTTTTCAAGAGACCCAGTACTTC - TRBJ2-5 - TRBV5-1
CASSATGQFSTDTQYF TGTGCCAGCAGCGCCACAGGTCAATTCAGCACAGATACGCAGTATTTT - TRBJ2-3 - TRBV9
CASSPRTSYEQYF TGTGCCAGCAGCCCGCGGACATCTTACGAGCAGTACTTC - TRBJ2-7 - TRBV9
CAISGGDGLYTF TGTGCCATCAGTGGGGGGGACGGCCTCTACACCTTC - TRBJ1-2 - TRBV10-3
CSVEDAETWSQGLNTEAFF TGCAGCGTTGAAGATGCCGAAACTTGGAGCCAGGGGCTTAACACTGAAGCTTTCTTT few TRBJ1-1 - TRBV29-1
CASSSHRDTQYF TGTGCCAGCAGCTCTCACCGGGATACGCAGTATTTT - TRBJ2-3 - TRBV7-9
CASSAGGAVDYEQYF TGTGCCAGCAGCGCGGGGGGGGCCGTGGACTACGAGCAGTACTTC - TRBJ2-7 TRBD2 TRBV9
CASSIGQGLEQFF TGTGCCAGCAGTATAGGACAGGGGCTTGAGCAGTTCTTC once TRBJ2-1 TRBD1 TRBV25-1
CASSLPDRNTEAFF TGTGCCAGCAGCTTACCGGACAGGAACACTGAAGCTTTCTTT - TRBJ1-1 - TRBV7-9
CASRGQGAAGYTF TGTGCCAGTAGGGGACAGGGGGCGGCCGGCTACACCTTC - TRBJ1-2 TRBD1 TRBV19
CASSVRALDSPLHF TGTGCCAGCAGCGTCAGGGCCCTCGATTCACCCCTCCACTTT - TRBJ1-6 - TRBV9
CAWGPGQGALEQYF TGTGCCTGGGGACCGGGACAGGGGGCACTCGAGCAGTACTTC - TRBJ2-7 TRBD1 TRBV30
CASSYSSWTPPYEQYF TGTGCCAGCAGTTACTCTAGCTGGACACCTCCCTACGAGCAGTACTTC - TRBJ2-7 - TRBV6-5
CASSPEDSSTDTQYF TGTGCCAGTAGTCCCGAGGACAGTAGCACAGATACGCAGTATTTT few TRBJ2-3 - TRBV19
CASSKFGTGGKNEQFF TGCGCCAGCAGCAAATTCGGGACAGGGGGGAAGAATGAGCAGTTCTTC - TRBJ2-1 TRBD1 TRBV5-1
CASSRGQGATEAFF TGCGCCAGCAGCCGGGGACAGGGGGCCACTGAAGCTTTCTTT - TRBJ1-1 TRBD1 TRBV4-1
CASSFPGGHGGNQPQHF TGTGCCAGCAGCTTCCCAGGGGGCCACGGTGGCAATCAGCCCCAGCATTTT - TRBJ1-5 TRBD1 TRBV7-2
CATSGGRQAPYEQYF TGTGCCACCAGCGGCGGTCGACAGGCCCCCTACGAGCAGTACTTC - TRBJ2-7 - TRBV15
CASSLTGVRGGYTF TGTGCCAGCAGTCTGACAGGTGTCAGAGGGGGCTACACCTTC once TRBJ1-2 - TRBV21-1
CASSKGGGDQRGNTIYF TGTGCCAGCAGCAAAGGGGGAGGGGACCAAAGGGGAAACACCATATATTTT - TRBJ1-3 - TRBV21-1
CASSYRQGKDNEQFF TGTGCCAGCAGTTACCGACAGGGCAAAGACAATGAGCAGTTCTTC - TRBJ2-1 TRBD1 TRBV6-5
CASSFGQLSYNEQFF TGTGCCAGCAGCTTTGGGCAGCTCTCCTACAATGAGCAGTTCTTC - TRBJ2-1 - TRBV7-3
CASSLIATGRTDTQYF TGCGCCAGCAGCTTGATCGCGACAGGAAGAACAGATACGCAGTATTTT - TRBJ2-3 - TRBV5-1
CASSTPPRAKRTGELFF TGTGCCAGCAGCACTCCCCCGCGAGCCAAACGGACCGGGGAGCTGTTTTTT once TRBJ2-2 - TRBV21-1
CASSFDRETYEQYF TGCGCCAGCAGCTTTGATCGGGAGACCTACGAGCAGTACTTC - TRBJ2-7 - TRBV5-1
CASSLLSSYNSPLHF TGTGCCAGCAGTTTACTTAGCTCCTATAATTCACCCCTCCACTTT - TRBJ1-6 - TRBV6-6
CASSYSGTGGQTQYF TGTGCCAGCAGTTACTCGGGGACAGGTGGACAGACCCAGTACTTC - TRBJ2-5 TRBD1 TRBV6-5
CAASRSPSYEQYF TGTGCCGCGTCCCGGTCGCCGTCCTACGAGCAGTACTTC - TRBJ2-7 - TRBV6-1
CASLTLAPKGFRQFF TGTGCCAGCCTTACACTAGCACCTAAAGGATTTAGGCAGTTCTTC - TRBJ2-1 - TRBV27
CASSSRPGAGAFF TGTGCCAGCAGTTCCCGGCCAGGTGCTGGAGCTTTCTTT - TRBJ1-1 - TRBV6-5
CASSLDIYEQYF TGCGCCAGCAGCTTGGACATCTACGAGCAGTACTTC - TRBJ2-7 - TRBV5-1
CASSETRGNYGYTF TGTGCCAGCAGTGAAACGAGGGGGAACTATGGCTACACCTTC - TRBJ1-2 - TRBV6-1
CASLGGGNTGELFF TGTGCCAGCCTCGGGGGGGGGAACACCGGGGAGCTGTTTTTT - TRBJ2-2 TRBD2 TRBV7-9
CASKTGSRQPQHF TGTGCCAGTAAAACAGGGTCGAGGCAGCCCCAGCATTTT few TRBJ1-5 - TRBV6-1
CASSMEGAVAPLHF TGTGCCAGTAGTATGGAGGGGGCGGTAGCTCCCCTCCACTTT - TRBJ1-6 TRBD1 TRBV19
CASSQTSGALVGTGELFF TGTGCCAGCTCTCAGACTAGCGGGGCCCTTGTCGGCACCGGGGAGCTGTTTTTT - TRBJ2-2 TRBD2 TRBV18
CASSLAVAGGEEQFF TGTGCCAGCAGCTTAGCGGTAGCGGGGGGGGAGGAGCAGTTCTTC once TRBJ2-1 TRBD2 TRBV7-2
CASSSPGGPTYEQYF TGTGCCAGTAGTTCCCCGGGTGGTCCCACCTACGAGCAGTACTTC - TRBJ2-7 - TRBV19
CASSQGRGGGYTF TGCGCCAGCAGCCAAGGCAGGGGCGGTGGCTACACCTTC - TRBJ1-2 - TRBV4-1
CASSNRDANEKLFF TGCGCCAGCAGCAACAGGGACGCTAATGAAAAACTGTTTTTT - TRBJ1-4 - TRBV5-1
CASGMGRTDTQYF TGTGCCAGCGGCATGGGCCGCACAGATACGCAGTATTTT - TRBJ2-3 - TRBV2
CASSPQGQATQYF TGCGCCAGCAGCCCTCAAGGACAGGCTACCCAGTACTTC - TRBJ2-5 TRBD1 TRBV5-1
CAHGTSYNEQFF TGTGCCCACGGGACTAGCTACAATGAGCAGTTCTTC - TRBJ2-1 TRBD2 TRBV30
CASSSGRKAADTQYF TGTGCCAGCAGTTCTGGCAGGAAGGCAGCAGATACGCAGTATTTT - TRBJ2-3 - TRBV6-5
CASSLDYSTGELFF TGTGCCAGCAGCTTAGACTACTCCACCGGGGAGCTGTTTTTT - TRBJ2-2 - TRBV11-2
CASSLGQGKDEQFF TGCGCCAGCAGCTTAGGGCAGGGCAAGGATGAGCAGTTCTTC - TRBJ2-1 - TRBV5-1
CATRLYSNTGELFF TGTGCCACTCGCCTCTACTCGAACACCGGGGAGCTGTTTTTT few TRBJ2-2 - TRBV19
CSVEGGRTEAFF TGCAGCGTTGAGGGGGGGCGGACTGAAGCTTTCTTT - TRBJ1-1 - TRBV29-1
CASSVGTGEKVYGYTF TGTGCCAGCAGCGTGGGGACAGGGGAGAAGGTCTATGGCTACACCTTC - TRBJ1-2 TRBD1 TRBV7-9
CASSLAPGSYNEQFF TGTGCCAGCAGCTTAGCGCCGGGATCGTACAATGAGCAGTTCTTC - TRBJ2-1 - TRBV11-3